This entry features one TCR beta chain sequence. This sample is drawn from a study of blood T cell repertoires in COVID-19. CDR3 size: 13 residues. Germline-derived CDR1 and CDR2 are SGHTA and FQGTGA. Between the trimmed V and J ends, which lost 0 bases and 7 bases, there was a span of 9 bases. Assay used: immunoSEQ multiplex PCR; TCRdb lists only in-frame clones, some missing. The table shows more than 90,000 clones, with around 67% occurring only once. The clonotype was recovered from an older woman in a cohort sampled during active or convalescent COVID-19. The chain combines TRBV7-3 with TRBJ2-5, with D maybe TRBD2 (5 bases). Sequenced material: peripheral blood. The CDR3 protein is CASSLTADLTQYF. CDR3 bases: TGTGCCAGCAGCTTAACGGCGGACTTGACCCAGTACTTC.